What follows are 16 T cell receptor beta chains derived from one specimen sequenced in a study of blood T cells in healthy people across ages. The second PCR ran about 6 to 11 cycles with a sample-barcoded 5' primer and J-beta primers. TCRdb recomputed calls from the 5' RACE reads with MiXCR, one row per CDR3 protein. The sample holds some 1 million distinct CDR3 sequences; 35% to 50% are singletons and the top ten take 15% to 20%. Specimen: blood. The receptors derive from an older woman in good health.

J is TRBJ1-6 and V is TRBV7-6; D gene uncertain. Looked up from germline, CDR1 is SGHVS and CDR2 is FNYEAQ. V shed 1 base and J shed 9 bases, with 4 bases lying between them. The CDR3 has 12 amino acids. The CDR3 region is CASSLEASPLHF. In DNA form, the CDR3 reads TGTGCCAGCAGCTTAGAAGCTTCACCCCTCCACTTT.

The chain joins TRBV5-5 to TRBJ1-6; D not resolved. CDR1 and CDR2 (germline): SGHKS, YYEKEE (reference sequence). The CDR3 is 15 residues long. V was shortened by 4 bases and J by 5 bases, with 13 bases between the two germline ends. The CDR3 sequence is CASSPSGQDNSPLHF. For the CDR3, the DNA is TGTGCCAGCAGCCCCTCCGGCCAGGATAATTCACCCCTCCACTTT.

This clonotype was picked up one time. This chain uses TRBV30 with TRBJ1-2, with no clear D. Trimming removed 8 bases at V and 2 bases at J, with 12 bases between. Germline values: CDR1 GTSNPN, CDR2 SVGIG (reference sequence). The CDR3 loop spans 12 amino acids. CDR3 protein: CATDFGNYGYTF. The CDR3 bases are TGTGCCACGGACTTCGGGAACTATGGCTACACCTTC.

This clonotype has at least ten counts. This chain connects TRBV29-1 to TRBJ1-1; a weak D match, TRBD1 (6 bases). Trimming took off 7 bases at V and 0 bases at J, with 12 bases between the two ends. The CDR3 length is 13 residues. Germline V gene lookup returns CDR1 SQVTM and CDR2 ANQGSEA. CDR3 coding DNA: TGCAGCGCCGGGGGGCAGATGAACACTGAAGCTTTCTTT. This encodes CSAGGQMNTEAFF.

The gene calls are TRBV4-1 and TRBJ2-3; TRBD2 matches at 8 bases. The CDR3 is 23 residues long. Germline trimming cut 1 base from V and 1 base from J; bases unmatched to any gene: 25. Germline values: CDR1 MGHRA, CDR2 YSYEKL. CDR3 nucleotide sequence: TGCGCCAGCAGCCAAGTTCCCGGGGGGGCGGGAGTCGTAGGCCCATCGGGCACAGATACGCAGTATTTT. Translation gives CASSQVPGGAGVVGPSGTDTQYF.

On this clonotype: This may arise from a read error, as a much more abundant clone is one base away. This sequence joins TRBV10-3 and TRBJ2-1; a weak D match, TRBD2 (5 bases). This CDR3 has 14 residues. Germline CDR1 and CDR2: ENHRY and SYGVKD. The CDR3 spells CAISAWTDYSEQFF. CDR3 DNA sequence: TGTGCCATCAGTGCATGGACCGACTACAGTGAGCAGTTCTTC.

This chain joins TRBV20-1 and TRBJ2-4; 8 positions match TRBD1. The J call may be faulty, since TRBJ2-7 better matches the DNA end. The CDR3 has 15 residues. CDR1 is DFQATT and CDR2 is SNEGSKA in the germline V gene (reference sequence). CDR3 DNA sequence: TGCAGTGCTAACCCGGACAGGGATACATACTGCGAGCAGTACTTC. Encoded protein: CSANPDRDTYCEQYF.

The V gene is TRBV5-6, the J gene TRBJ1-4, with unresolved D. This CDR3 has 16 residues. Per the germline V gene, CDR1 is SGHDT and CDR2 is YYEEEE. The V and J ends lost 0 bases and 0 bases respectively, with 9 bases between them. CDR3 residues: CASSLAGLATNEKLFF. The CDR3 nucleotides are TGTGCCAGCAGCTTGGCGGGGTTAGCAACTAATGAAAAACTGTTTTTT.

This chain connects TRBV5-1 to TRBJ2-1; D might be TRBD2 (6 bases). The V gene's germline CDR1 is SGHRS and CDR2 YFSETQ. The CDR3 has 13 residues. Deletions cut 3 bases from V and 10 bases from J, with 14 bases between. This CDR3 reads CASSWSGSYEQFF. The CDR3, as DNA: TGCGCCAGCAGCTGGTCCGGGAGCTACGAGCAGTTCTTC.

The chain uses TRBV4-2 and TRBJ1-5; TRBD1 is a possible D gene (6 bases). The V and J ends lost 0 bases and 3 bases respectively, with 9 bases between them. Germline-derived CDR1 and CDR2 are LGHNA and YNFKEQ. The CDR3 sequence is 15 residues long. The CDR3 nucleotides read TGTGCCAGCAGCCAAGATGGGACAAACAATCAGCCCCAGCATTTT. This translates into CASSQDGTNNQPQHF.

This clonotype was seen only a few times. The chain recombines TRBV20-1 with TRBJ1-2, with a weak D call TRBD1 (5 bases). The CDR3 totals 12 residues. Looked up from germline, CDR1 is DFQATT and CDR2 is SNEGSKA (reference sequence). The V end was cut by 5 bases, the J end by 0 bases, with 7 bases between. CDR3 amino acids: CSAGGANYGYTF. The CDR3 DNA sequence: TGCAGTGCTGGGGGGGCTAACTATGGCTACACCTTC.

The chain is built from TRBV12-3 or TRBV12-4 and TRBJ2-7; maybe TRBD1 (6 bases). Between the trimmed V and J ends, which lost 4 bases and 4 bases, there was a span of 11 bases. CDR3 length: 13 residues. CDR3 coding DNA: TGTGCCAGCAGTTGGCGGACAGCTTACGAGCAGTACTTC. Translation: CASSWRTAYEQYF.

This clonotype has more than one count but fewer than ten. This chain joins TRBV7-9 and TRBJ1-4; D unclear. V was trimmed by 2 bases and J by 4 bases, leaving 8 bases between them. This CDR3 has 14 residues. Germline CDR1 SEHNR, CDR2 FQNEAQ (reference sequence). CDR3 DNA: TGTGCCAGCAGCTTATCGGGTTTTAATGAAAAACTGTTTTTT. This encodes CASSLSGFNEKLFF.

The rearrangement uses TRBV9 and TRBJ2-1; D might be TRBD1 (7 bases). The length of the CDR3 is 16 residues. The germline V gene encodes CDR1 SGDLS and CDR2 YYNGEE. V was trimmed by 3 bases and J by 3 bases, leaving 16 bases between them. The CDR3 is CASSEGGQVYYNEQFF. The DNA of the CDR3 is TGTGCCAGCAGCGAGGGAGGACAGGTCTACTACAATGAGCAGTTCTTC. The full variable domain, with the rest looked up from reference TRBV9 and TRBJ2-1, is DSGVTQTPKHLITATGQRVTLRCSPRSGDLSVYWYQQSLDQGLQFLIQYYNGEERAKGNILERFSAQQFPDLHSELNLSSLELGDSALYFCASSEGGQVYYNEQFFGPGTRLTVL.

There are many counts of this clonotype. The V gene is TRBV11-2, the J gene TRBJ2-4; 7 bases align to TRBD2. The CDR3 covers 16 residues. Germline V gene lookup returns CDR1 SGHAT and CDR2 FQNNGV. Germline trimming cut 3 bases from V and 2 bases from J; bases unmatched to any gene: 7. CDR3 sequence (DNA): TGTGCCAGCAGCTTGATCGGGGAGGGGACCAAAAACATTCAGTACTTC. Protein: CASSLIGEGTKNIQYF.

In DNA form, the CDR3 reads TGCGCCAGCAGCTTGTTGACTAGCGGGAGGCGGTTTGAGACCCAGTACTTC. Translating gives CASSLLTSGRRFETQYF. The rearrangement links TRBV5-1 to TRBJ2-5; 13 nucleotides align to TRBD2. The CDR3 length is 17 residues. Germline-derived CDR1 and CDR2 are SGHRS and YFSETQ. The junction had 8 bases not matched to a gene; V was cut back by 1 base and J by 5 bases.